This paragraph covers one TCR beta chain sequence. This specimen belongs to a study of glioma-infiltrating T cells after dendritic cell vaccination. V shed 6 bases, J shed 3 bases, and the junction held 8 bases outside the gene matches. Germline-derived CDR1 and CDR2 are MRHNA and SNTAGT. The CDR3 length is 15 residues. Sequencing used immunoSEQ multiplex PCR; TCRdb keeps in-frame clones, though not all of them. The sample records almost 65,000 clones, approximately 78% being singletons. This chain joins TRBV6-4 and TRBJ2-1; TRBD2 aligns across 7 bases. The receptor was isolated from a human donor with glioblastoma. Here the sequenced sample was blood, taken before dendritic cell vaccination. The CDR3 coding sequence is TGTGCCAGCAGCCCCCGCGGGGAGGGCTACAATGAGCAGTTCTTC. This gives the protein CASSPRGEGYNEQFF.